These 22 T cell receptor beta chains were sequenced from one sample in a study of graft-versus-host responses after intestinal transplantation. The method was immunoSEQ multiplex PCR; TCRdb's version includes in-frame clones alone and lacks a portion of them. The data hold about 10,000 clones, with around a third observed a single time. Each mixed lymphocyte reaction held 200,000 CFSE-labeled responders and 200,000 irradiated violet-dye-labeled stimulators. The material sequenced was alloreactive CD8+ T cells from a mixed lymphocyte reaction culture, taken before intestinal transplant. The subset is: CFSE-low proliferating T cells sorted from roughly 6-day pre-transplant mixed lymphocyte reaction (GvH or HvG direction). These receptors were obtained from a human patient who received an intestinal transplant.

V gene TRBV5-5 combines with J gene TRBJ2-7; D is perhaps TRBD1 (5 bases). With 5 bases removed from V and 5 bases from J, the gap between germline ends came to 8 bases. CDR1 SGHKS and CDR2 YYEKEE come from the germline V gene (reference sequence). The CDR3 spans 11 residues. For the CDR3, the DNA is TGTGCCAGCAGTTGGGGCCACGAGCAGTACTTC. This gives the protein CASSWGHEQYF. The full variable domain, completed using reference TRBV5-5 and TRBJ2-7, is DAGVTQSPTHLIKTRGQQVTLRCSPISGHKSVSWYQQVLGQGPQFIFQYYEKEERGRGNFPDRFSARQFPNYSSELNVNALLLGDSALYLCASSWGHEQYFGPGTRLTVT.

V gene TRBV15 combines with J gene TRBJ1-5; the match to TRBD1 covers 9 bases. The germline V gene has CDR1 LNHNV and CDR2 YYDKDF (reference sequence). V lost 4 bases to trimming and J lost 4 bases; unmatched junction nucleotides: 5. This CDR3 spans 15 amino acids. The CDR3 protein is CATSTPTGGNQPQHF. DNA for the CDR3: TGTGCCACCAGCACTCCGACAGGGGGGAATCAGCCCCAGCATTTT.

This clone has more than one count but fewer than ten. This sequence joins TRBV7-9 and TRBJ1-4, with 8 nucleotides matching TRBD1. The V segment lost 3 bases and the J segment 7 bases; nucleotides outside the gene matches: 7. The germline CDR1 and CDR2 sequences are SEHNR and FQNEAQ (reference sequence). The CDR3 is 15 amino acids. This CDR3 is CASSFMTGVGEKLFF. CDR3 DNA: TGTGCCAGCAGCTTTATGACAGGGGTGGGTGAAAAACTGTTTTTT.

This clone came up a few times. This chain links TRBV9 with TRBJ2-3, with D perhaps TRBD2 (6 bases). The V and J ends lost 3 bases and 3 bases respectively, with 17 bases between them. Germline CDR1 SGDLS, CDR2 YYNGEE. The CDR3 length is 16 residues. The CDR3 is CASSEPTGGGTDTQYF. The CDR3 DNA reads TGTGCCAGCAGCGAGCCAACCGGGGGAGGTACAGATACGCAGTATTTT.

This clone appeared a few times. The chain couples TRBV11-2 to TRBJ2-1; TRBD2 matches 12 bases. V shed 5 bases, J shed 6 bases, and the junction held 17 bases outside the gene matches. This CDR3 has 19 residues. The germline V gene encodes CDR1 SGHAT and CDR2 FQNNGV. The CDR3 coding sequence is TGTGCCAGCAGCCGCATGCCCGGGCAAAGACTAGCGGGAGTCAATGAGCAGTTCTTC. Translating gives CASSRMPGQRLAGVNEQFF.

The CDR3 DNA reads as TGTGCCAGCAGTTACTCCACAGGGGGATACGAGCAGTACTTC. As protein: CASSYSTGGYEQYF. V usage is TRBV6-5 and J usage is TRBJ2-7, with 8 bases aligning to TRBD1. The CDR3 length is 14 residues. Germline CDR1 MNHEY, CDR2 SVGAGI. Trimming cost V 0 bases and J 4 bases; bases outside gene matches: 2.

This chain connects TRBV6-1 to TRBJ1-4, with D possibly TRBD1 on 6 matching bases. Germline V CDR1 and CDR2: MNHNS, SASEGT. The CDR3 consists of 14 residues. Trimming shortened V by 3 bases and J by 5 bases, and 10 bases separated the two germline ends. The CDR3 loop reads CASSETGLNEKLFF. CDR3 coding DNA: TGTGCCAGCAGTGAGACAGGTTTAAATGAAAAACTGTTTTTT.

The chain joins TRBV4-1 to TRBJ2-7, with D perhaps TRBD1 (5 bases). Germline CDR1 MGHRA, CDR2 YSYEKL. The CDR3 is made up of 19 amino acids. Trimming shortened V by 0 bases and J by 0 bases, and 21 bases separated the two germline ends. In DNA, the CDR3 is TGCGCCAGCAGCCAAGATAGCATATTTTGGACAATTACCTCCTACGAGCAGTACTTC. It is translated as CASSQDSIFWTITSYEQYF.

Sample share makes this clone medium-sized (0.01 to 0.1%). This chain uses TRBV15 with TRBJ2-2; D may be TRBD1 (6 bases). The CDR3 extends over 15 amino acids. The V and J ends lost 0 bases and 4 bases respectively, with 9 bases between them. Per the germline V gene, CDR1 is LNHNV and CDR2 is YYDKDF (reference sequence). CDR3 sequence: CATSREGAPTGELFF. In nucleotides, the CDR3 is TGTGCCACCAGCAGAGAGGGGGCTCCCACCGGGGAGCTGTTTTTT.

The chain recombines TRBV28 with TRBJ1-6; no clear D gene. Looked up from germline, CDR1 is MDHEN and CDR2 is SYDVKM. Between the trimmed V and J ends, which lost 2 bases and 4 bases, there was a span of 6 bases. The CDR3 totals 14 residues. The CDR3 nucleotides read TGTGCCAGCAGTTTACTAGCTTATAATTCACCCCTCCACTTT. It translates to CASSLLAYNSPLHF. The complete variable domain, with remaining parts taken from reference TRBV28 and TRBJ1-6, reads DVKVTQSSRYLVKRTGEKVFLECVQDMDHENMFWYRQDPGLGLRLIYFSYDVKMKEKGDIPEGYSVSREKKERFSLILESASTNQTSMYLCASSLLAYNSPLHFGNGTRLTVT.

V gene TRBV28 combines with J gene TRBJ1-1, with a tentative D call TRBD1 (6 bases). V lost 4 bases to trimming and J lost 4 bases, with 22 bases between them. CDR3 length equals 17 residues. Per germline, CDR1 MDHEN and CDR2 SYDVKM. This CDR3 reads CASSYEPVAQGCTEAFF. The CDR3 DNA reads as TGTGCCAGCAGTTATGAACCAGTAGCCCAGGGGTGCACTGAAGCTTTCTTT.

This clone was picked up a small number of times. The genes are TRBV10-3 and TRBJ1-5; D might be TRBD1 (6 bases). The CDR3 is made up of 15 amino acids. Germline loops: CDR1 ENHRY, CDR2 SYGVKD. The ends were cut back, 0 bases at V and 3 bases at J, with 9 bases in the middle. The CDR3 spells CAISESWDNNQPQHF. CDR3 nucleotide sequence: TGTGCCATCAGTGAGTCATGGGACAACAATCAGCCCCAGCATTTT.

Turning to this clone: A far larger clone is a single base away, which makes a read error likely. Different DNA sequences within this sample yield the same CDR3. The chain carries TRBV4-1 and TRBJ2-3, with a weak D call TRBD2 (6 bases). CDR1 is MGHRA, CDR2 YSYEKL, per germline. V lost 0 bases and J lost 5, with 12 bases in between. CDR3 size: 15 residues. CDR3 DNA sequence: TGCGCCAGCAGCCAAGATCCCGGGGGTGGAGATACGCAGTATTTT. Amino acids: CASSQDPGGGDTQYF.

The DNA of the CDR3 is TGTGCCAGCAGCTTGGCAGAGGACTGGTCCGAGACCCAGTACTTC. Protein: CASSLAEDWSETQYF. V is TRBV5-6 and J is TRBJ2-5; TRBD2 might be the D (5 bases). The V and J ends lost 0 bases and 5 bases respectively, with 14 bases between them. There are 15 residues in the CDR3. The germline gives CDR1 SGHDT, CDR2 YYEEEE. The whole variable domain, remainder taken from reference TRBV5-6 and TRBJ2-5, is DAGVTQSPTHLIKTRGQQVTLRCSPKSGHDTVSWYQQALGQGPQFIFQYYEEEERQRGNFPDRFSGHQFPNYSSELNVNALLLGDSALYLCASSLAEDWSETQYFGPGTRLLVL.

This clone was observed a few times. The chain has TRBV7-9 and TRBJ2-2; D perhaps matches TRBD2 (6 bases). CDR1 and CDR2 from the germline V gene are SEHNR and FQNEAQ (reference sequence). Trimming cost V 4 bases and J 4 bases, with 16 bases left between them. This CDR3 region has 16 residues. The CDR3 coding sequence is TGTGCCAGCAGCTCTCAAACTGGAGGGAGCACCGGGGAGCTGTTTTTT. This gives the protein CASSSQTGGSTGELFF.

The chain uses TRBV9 and TRBJ1-6, with D maybe TRBD1 (6 bases). V lost 4 bases, J lost 0 bases, and 14 bases lay in between. There are 17 residues in the CDR3. Germline values: CDR1 SGDLS, CDR2 YYNGEE. CDR3 nucleotides: TGTGCCAGCAGCCTGAACAGGGATAGCTCCTATAATTCACCCCTCCACTTT. Protein sequence: CASSLNRDSSYNSPLHF.

The CDR3 reads CASSFWGRKETQYF. The DNA of the CDR3 is TGTGCCAGCAGTTTCTGGGGGCGGAAAGAGACCCAGTACTTC. V and J are TRBV28 and TRBJ2-5, with D possibly being TRBD1 (6 bases). The CDR3 runs 14 residues. V was shortened by 3 bases and J by 3 bases, with 11 bases between the two germline ends. Per germline, CDR1 MDHEN and CDR2 SYDVKM.

This chain connects TRBV4-1 to TRBJ2-7, with 7 bases identical to TRBD1. CDR1 is MGHRA, CDR2 YSYEKL, per germline. The trim removed 4 bases at V and 2 bases at J, leaving 11 bases unmatched. The CDR3 is made up of 16 amino acids. This CDR3 reads CASSRVLRTGPYEQYF. The CDR3 bases are TGCGCCAGCAGCCGAGTGCTCCGGACAGGCCCCTACGAGCAGTACTTC.

This clone was counted only a few times. The chain employs TRBV15 and TRBJ2-6; D is possibly TRBD2 (7 bases). CDR1 is LNHNV and CDR2 is YYDKDF in the germline V gene (reference sequence). CDR3 size: 19 residues. V was shortened by 8 bases and J by 5 bases, with 28 bases between the two germline ends. This chain's CDR3 is CATVPKTSAGASRANVLTF. Written as DNA, the CDR3 is TGTGCCACCGTGCCCAAAACCAGCGCGGGGGCGTCTAGGGCCAACGTCCTGACTTTC.

The gene calls are TRBV6-5 and TRBJ2-1; D perhaps matches TRBD2 (7 bases). The CDR3 loop spans 15 amino acids. Germline lookup yields CDR1 MNHEY and CDR2 SVGAGI. The V end was cut by 4 bases, the J end by 2 bases, with 12 bases between. Here the CDR3 DNA reads TGTGCCAGCAGTTCGATGGGGGGGCCCTACAATGAGCAGTTCTTC. This gives the protein CASSSMGGPYNEQFF.

This chain joins TRBV5-6 and TRBJ2-7; D perhaps matches TRBD2 (6 bases). The CDR3 sequence is 14 residues long. Trimming removed 4 bases at V and 0 bases at J, with 11 bases between. Germline values: CDR1 SGHDT, CDR2 YYEEEE. The CDR3 DNA follows: TGTGCCAGCAGCCGCGGGACTGGCTCCTACGAGCAGTACTTC. Translation gives CASSRGTGSYEQYF.

This clone was observed a handful of times. V and J are TRBV7-9 and TRBJ2-7; 7 bases match TRBD1. Germline CDR1 reads SEHNR; CDR2 reads FQNEAQ (reference sequence). V trimming: 5 bases; J trimming: 6 bases; junction bases outside the gene matches: 10. CDR3 length: 14 amino acids. This CDR3 reads CASSKDRWVGEQYF. The CDR3, as DNA: TGTGCCAGCAGCAAGGACAGGTGGGTTGGCGAGCAGTACTTC.